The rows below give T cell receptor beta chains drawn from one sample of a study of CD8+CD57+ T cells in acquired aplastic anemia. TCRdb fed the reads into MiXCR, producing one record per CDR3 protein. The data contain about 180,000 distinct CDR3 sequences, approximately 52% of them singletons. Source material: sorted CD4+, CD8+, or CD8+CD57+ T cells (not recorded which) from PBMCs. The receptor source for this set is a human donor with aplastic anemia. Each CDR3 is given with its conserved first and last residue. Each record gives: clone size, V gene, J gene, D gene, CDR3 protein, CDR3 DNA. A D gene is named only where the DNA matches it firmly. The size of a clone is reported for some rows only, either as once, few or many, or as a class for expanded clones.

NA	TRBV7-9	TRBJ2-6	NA	CASSFWMSGANVLTF	TGTGCCAGCAGCTTTTGGATGTCTGGGGCCAACGTCCTGACTTTC
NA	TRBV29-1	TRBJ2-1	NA	CSVESDEQFF	TGCAGCGTTGAATCAGACGAGCAGTTCTTC
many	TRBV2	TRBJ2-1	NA	CASSEGRASYNEQFF	TGTGCCAGCAGTGAGGGCAGGGCCTCCTACAATGAGCAGTTCTTC
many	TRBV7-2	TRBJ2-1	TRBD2	CASSLSSGGHNEQFF	TGTGCCAGCAGCTTATCTAGCGGTGGGCACAATGAGCAGTTCTTC
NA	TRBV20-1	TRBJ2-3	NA	CSAPDSSGTDTQYF	TGCAGTGCCCCTGACTCCTCGGGCACAGATACGCAGTATTTT
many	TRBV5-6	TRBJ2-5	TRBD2	CASSHRWGGKETQYF	TGTGCCAGCAGCCACCGATGGGGGGGGAAAGAGACCCAGTACTTC
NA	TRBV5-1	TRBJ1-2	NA	CASSRMGQGLFYGYTF	TGCGCCAGCAGCCGGATGGGGCAGGGGTTATTCTATGGCTACACCTTC
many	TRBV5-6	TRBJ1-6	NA	CASSLYGGTYNSPLHF	TGTGCCAGCAGCTTATACGGAGGGACCTATAATTCACCCCTCCACTTT
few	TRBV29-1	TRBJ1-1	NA	CSVSVSGFNTEAFF	TGCAGCGTTTCTGTGTCGGGGTTCAACACTGAAGCTTTCTTT
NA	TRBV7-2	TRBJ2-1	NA	CASSLESYNEQFF	TGTGCCAGCAGCTTAGAGAGTTACAATGAGCAGTTCTTC
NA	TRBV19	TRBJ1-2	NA	CASSYLDYGYTF	TGTGCCAGTAGCTATTTGGACTATGGCTACACCTTC
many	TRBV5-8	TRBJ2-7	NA	CASSPSDGHSYEQYF	TGTGCCAGCAGCCCCTCAGACGGACACTCCTACGAGCAGTACTTC
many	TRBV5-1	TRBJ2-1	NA	CASSLSLGLAVSYNEQFF	TGCGCCAGCAGCTTGTCGTTGGGGTTAGCGGTCTCCTACAATGAGCAGTTCTTC
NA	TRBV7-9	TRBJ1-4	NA	CANHMGYWGEGVNNEKLFF	TGTGCCAACCACATGGGGTATTGGGGCGAGGGGGTAAATAATGAAAAACTGTTTTTT
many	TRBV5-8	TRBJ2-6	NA	CASSRYVLTF	TGTGCCAGCAGCCGGTACGTCCTGACTTTC
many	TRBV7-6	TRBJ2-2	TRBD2	CASSSSRLAGGWTGELFF	TGTGCCAGCAGCTCATCAAGACTAGCGGGGGGTTGGACCGGGGAGCTGTTTTTT
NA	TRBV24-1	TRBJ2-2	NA	CATAVAANTGELFF	TGTGCCACCGCTGTAGCAGCGAACACCGGGGAGCTGTTTTTT
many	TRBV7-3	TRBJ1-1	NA	CASSRGRNTEAFF	TGTGCCAGCAGCCGGGGCAGGAACACTGAAGCTTTCTTT
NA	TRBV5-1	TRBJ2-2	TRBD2	CASSSGLAGVTRELFF	TGCGCCAGCAGCTCCGGACTAGCGGGCGTCACCCGGGAGCTGTTTTTT
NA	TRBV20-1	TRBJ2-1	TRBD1	CSARDRDSYNEQFF	TGCAGTGCTAGGGACAGGGATTCCTACAATGAGCAGTTCTTC
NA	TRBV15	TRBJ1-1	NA	CATSKGWETEAFF	TGTGCCACCAGCAAGGGTTGGGAAACTGAAGCTTTCTTT
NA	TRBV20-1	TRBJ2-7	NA	CSAISAGSLYEQYF	TGCAGTGCCATCAGCGCGGGGTCCCTTTACGAGCAGTACTTC
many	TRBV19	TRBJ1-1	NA	CASSPGLPPVLKAFF	TGTGCCAGTAGCCCGGGTCTCCCACCCGTCCTGAAAGCTTTCTTT
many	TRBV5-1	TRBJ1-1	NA	CASEMGGMNTEAFF	TGCGCCAGCGAGATGGGGGGAATGAACACTGAAGCTTTCTTT
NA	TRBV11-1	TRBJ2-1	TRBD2	CASSYPLAGGSYNEQFF	TGTGCCAGCAGCTACCCACTAGCGGGCGGCTCCTACAATGAGCAGTTCTTC
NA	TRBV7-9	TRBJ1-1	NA	CASSTEGVGNTEAFF	TGTGCCAGCAGCACAGAAGGGGTCGGGAACACTGAAGCTTTCTTT
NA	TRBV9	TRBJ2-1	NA	CASSIGLTGSEQFF	TGTGCCAGCAGCATAGGCCTAACGGGCTCTGAGCAGTTCTTC
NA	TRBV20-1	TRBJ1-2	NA	CSVVGAGGYTF	TGCAGTGTTGTAGGGGCTGGTGGCTACACCTTC
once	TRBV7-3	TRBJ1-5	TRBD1	CASSLQGDQPQHF	TGTGCCAGCAGCCTACAGGGGGATCAGCCCCAGCATTTT
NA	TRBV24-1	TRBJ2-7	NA	CATSEQPGSEQYF	TGTGCCACCAGTGAACAACCAGGGTCAGAGCAGTACTTC
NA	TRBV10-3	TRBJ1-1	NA	CAISESPRGEAFF	TGTGCCATCAGTGAGTCCCCCCGCGGGGAAGCTTTCTTT
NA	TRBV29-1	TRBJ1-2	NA	CSVLGGYGYTF	TGCAGCGTCTTGGGGGGGTATGGCTACACCTTC
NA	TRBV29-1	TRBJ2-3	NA	CSVATSDRQKFSTDTQYF	TGCAGCGTTGCCACCAGTGATCGACAAAAATTCAGCACAGATACGCAGTATTTT
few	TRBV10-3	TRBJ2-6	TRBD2	CAISEAGGRGANVLTF	TGTGCCATCAGTGAGGCGGGGGGTAGAGGGGCCAACGTCCTGACTTTC
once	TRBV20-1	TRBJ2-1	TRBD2	CSASTSGGAYNEQFF	TGCAGTGCTAGTACTAGCGGGGGGGCCTACAATGAGCAGTTCTTC
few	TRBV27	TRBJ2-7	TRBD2	CASSLVGGLSGSWGEQYF	TGTGCCAGCAGTTTGGTTGGGGGGCTTAGCGGGAGCTGGGGCGAGCAGTACTTC
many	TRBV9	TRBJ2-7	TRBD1	CASSVGTGVYEQYF	TGTGCCAGCAGCGTAGGAACAGGGGTGTACGAGCAGTACTTC
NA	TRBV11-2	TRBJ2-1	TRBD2	CASSWRGSGGEVEQFF	TGTGCCAGCAGCTGGAGAGGTAGCGGGGGAGAGGTTGAGCAGTTCTTC
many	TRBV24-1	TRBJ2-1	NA	CATSPPGSSYNEQFF	TGTGCCACCAGTCCTCCGGGCAGCTCCTACAATGAGCAGTTCTTC
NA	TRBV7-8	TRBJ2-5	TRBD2	CASSLASGETQYF	TGTGCCAGCAGCTTGGCTAGCGGGGAGACCCAGTACTTC
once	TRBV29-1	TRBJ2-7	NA	CSVRVTGGYEQCF	TGCAGCGTTCGTGTGACAGGCGGCTACGAGCAGTGCTTC
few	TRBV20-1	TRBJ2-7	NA	CSARGRDSLYEQYF	TGCAGTGCTAGAGGGCGGGACAGCCTCTACGAGCAGTACTTC
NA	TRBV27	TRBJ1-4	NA	CASSFKPATNEKLFF	TGTGCCAGCAGTTTCAAGCCAGCAACTAATGAAAAACTGTTTTTT
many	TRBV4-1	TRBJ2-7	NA	CASSHPTGTKAYEQYF	TGCGCCAGCAGCCACCCTACAGGGACTAAAGCCTACGAGCAGTACTTC
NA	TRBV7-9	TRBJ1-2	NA	CASSPADKNYGYTF	TGTGCCAGCAGCCCGGCGGACAAGAACTATGGCTACACCTTC
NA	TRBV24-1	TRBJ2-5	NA	CATSDSSAMKETQYF	TGTGCCACCAGTGATAGCAGCGCAATGAAAGAGACCCAGTACTTC
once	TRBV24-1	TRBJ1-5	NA	CATSRGGRQPQHF	TGTGCCACCTCGAGAGGGGGGAGACAGCCCCAGCATTTT
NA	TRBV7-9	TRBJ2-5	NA	CASSPPLPGTQYF	TGTGCCAGCAGTCCCCCGCTCCCCGGGACCCAGTACTTC
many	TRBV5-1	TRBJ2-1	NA	CASSLDVGSYNEQFF	TGCGCCAGCAGCTTGGATGTGGGTTCCTACAATGAGCAGTTCTTC
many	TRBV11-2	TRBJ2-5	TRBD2	CASSLRAAGGGIQYF	TGTGCCAGCAGCTTACGGGCCGCGGGGGGCGGGATCCAGTACTTC
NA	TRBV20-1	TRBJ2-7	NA	CSARGTTTSSYEQYF	TGCAGTGCTAGGGGGACAACCACAAGCTCCTACGAGCAGTACTTC
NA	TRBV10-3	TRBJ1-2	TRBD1	CAISESGQGHGYTF	TGTGCCATCAGTGAGTCAGGACAGGGGCATGGCTACACCTTC
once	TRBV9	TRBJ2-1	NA	CASSVGGDEQFF	TGTGCCAGCAGCGTGGGTGGGGATGAGCAGTTCTTC
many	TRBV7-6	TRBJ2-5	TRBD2	CASSLARAGGETQYF	TGTGCCAGCAGCTTAGCAAGGGCGGGGGGTGAGACCCAGTACTTC
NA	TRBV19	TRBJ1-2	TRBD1	CASRGGQAGYTF	TGTGCCAGTAGGGGGGGACAGGCTGGCTACACCTTC
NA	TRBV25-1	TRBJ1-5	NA	CASSVDYQPQHF	TGTGCCAGCAGTGTGGATTATCAGCCCCAGCATTTT
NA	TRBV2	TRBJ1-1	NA	CASSEADSGNTEAFF	TGTGCCAGCAGTGAAGCGGACAGCGGTAACACTGAAGCTTTCTTT
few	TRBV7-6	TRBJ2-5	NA	CASSQDRGETQYF	TGTGCCAGCAGCCAGGACAGAGGGGAGACCCAGTACTTC